This paragraph covers one T cell receptor (beta chain) sequence. The data were obtained in a study of blood T cell repertoires in COVID-19. Study-level background: Sources were T cells, B-cell-depleted T cells, or PBMCs; the material itself was cDNA or gDNA.

Produced via immunoSEQ multiplex PCR; TCRdb's table is partial and in-frame only. The sample has hundreds of thousands of clones, roughly 83% seen once. CDR3 length: 17 residues. Per germline, CDR1 LNHDA and CDR2 SQIVND (reference sequence). V lost 4 bases to trimming and J lost 7 bases; unmatched junction nucleotides: 7. The sample was peripheral blood. The TCR was taken from an elderly man with acute or convalescent COVID-19. V is TRBV19 and J is TRBJ2-2; 15 nucleotides line up with TRBD2. The CDR3 sequence: CASSSFGTSGGYGELFF. CDR3 nucleotides: TGTGCCAGTAGTAGCTTCGGGACTAGCGGGGGGTACGGGGAGCTGTTTTTT.